This T cell receptor (beta chain) was recorded in a study of cytomegalovirus exposure and HLA in healthy donors. Germline V lookup: CDR1 SGHRS, CDR2 YFSETQ. V was cut by 1 base and J by 2 bases, with 7 bases left in between. This CDR3 has 14 amino acids. About this clone itself: The antigen remains undetermined.

The PCR contained 60 Vbeta and 13 Jbeta primers. As processed by the authors: Tens of millions of unique TCR beta chains, 9 million to 12 million shared, were counted in a later analysis. Repertoires were generated with immunoSEQ multiplex PCR, while TCRdb's copy carries only in-frame clones and drops some. Clone size and V and J calls were adopted from that table, with D and trimming inferred from the DNA. The table shows roughly 220,000 clones, with approximately 79% occurring only once. Study-wide points: Across all donors, roughly uniform sequencing depth was an assumption of the presence/absence analyses. A later analysis linked a missense variant in DCLRE1C to the trimming of TCR beta V and J genes. What TCR beta sequences reportedly achieved was accurate prediction of HLA-A and HLA-B alleles in most subjects.

Sample: PBMCs. The chain carries TRBV5-1 and TRBJ2-1; D is unclear. The sequence derives from a man in his forties or fifties in good health and CMV-seronegative. DNA of the CDR3: TGCGCCAGCAGCTTGCGGCTAGCCTACAATGAGCAGTTCTTC. Protein sequence: CASSLRLAYNEQFF.